The 25 T cell receptor beta chains presented below share a single source sample, sequenced in a study of radiation and T cells in renal cell carcinoma. Clones were read by immunoSEQ multiplex PCR, and TCRdb kept only the in-frame ones, dropping some. The sample yields 40,000 to 60,000 clones, 75% to 85% seen once. Specified time point: baseline pretreatment blood. The treatment was: 15 Gy SBRT to primary tumor, nephrectomy 4 weeks later. The starting material was blood, obtained from a patient whose treatment included radiotherapy and nephrectomy. These receptors all come from a woman between 70 and 85 years old with renal cell carcinoma.

V is TRBV4-2 and J is TRBJ2-2; D not certain. This CDR3 region has 15 residues. In germline, CDR1 is LGHNA, CDR2 YNFKEQ. V dropped 1 base and J dropped 5 bases, with 11 bases sitting between them. CDR3 DNA sequence: TGTGCCAGCAGCCAAGCTCTCGCAGGTACCGGGGAGCTGTTTTTT. As protein: CASSQALAGTGELFF.

This rearrangement joins TRBV7-6 to TRBJ1-1; 7 positions match TRBD1. CDR3 length: 15 residues. Per the germline V gene, CDR1 is SGHVS and CDR2 is FNYEAQ. The junction had 4 bases not matched to a gene; V was cut back by 2 bases and J by 1 base. The CDR3 loop reads CASSLRGQPNTEAFF. The CDR3 nucleotides read TGTGCCAGCAGCTTACGGGGACAGCCGAACACTGAAGCTTTCTTT. Using reference TRBV7-6 and TRBJ1-1 for the parts outside the CDR3, the full variable domain is GAGVSQSPRYKVTKRGQDVALRCDPISGHVSLYWYRQALGQGPEFLTYFNYEAQQDKSGLPNDRFSAERPEGSISTLTIQRTEQRDSAMYRCASSLRGQPNTEAFFGQGTRLTVV.

This chain connects TRBV7-8 to TRBJ2-7, with unresolved D. CDR1 is SGHVS, CDR2 FQNEAQ, per germline. Trimming took off 1 base at V and 6 bases at J, with 13 bases between the two ends. The CDR3 has 14 amino acids. The chain's CDR3 is CASSLVTLNGEQYF. Written as DNA, the CDR3 is TGTGCCAGCAGCTTAGTTACTCTTAACGGCGAGCAGTACTTC.

The chain employs TRBV9 and TRBJ1-5; no firm D call. The CDR3 runs to 14 residues. The ends were cut back, 1 base at V and 1 base at J, with 6 bases in the middle. Germline V gene sequence: CDR1 SGDLS, CDR2 YYNGEE. The CDR3 protein is CASSVSWSNQPQHF. The CDR3 coding sequence is TGTGCCAGCAGCGTATCCTGGAGCAATCAGCCCCAGCATTTT.

The chain is built from TRBV7-2 and TRBJ1-2; 7 bases align to TRBD1. With 5 bases clipped from V and 14 bases from J, the junction kept 11 bases outside the gene matches. In germline, CDR1 is SGHTA, CDR2 FQGNSA. This CDR3 has 12 residues. The CDR3 nucleotides are TGTGCCAGCAGCCCAGACAGGGAAAGCTTTACCTTC. Its protein product is CASSPDRESFTF.

As to this clone: An end of the junction does not agree with germline; a read error may underlie this. The genes are TRBV6-6 and TRBJ2-5, with D possibly being TRBD1 or TRBD2 (5 bases each). This CDR3 comprises 14 residues. Germline assignment: CDR1 MNHNY and CDR2 SVGAGI (reference sequence). The chain's CDR3 is CASSYSRVRDGFHF. The CDR3, as DNA: TGTGCCAGCAGTTACTCGCGGGTGAGGGACGGCTTTCACTTC.

The V call is TRBV27, the J call TRBJ1-6, with TRBD1 as a possible D gene (6 bases). Trimming stripped 7 bases from V and 9 bases from J, with 19 bases between. There are 15 residues in the CDR3. Germline V lookup: CDR1 MNHEY, CDR2 SMNVEV (reference sequence). CDR3: CASTRAGELVSPLHF. CDR3 bases: TGTGCCAGCACCCGCGCAGGGGAATTAGTTTCACCCCTCCACTTT.

The V and J genes are TRBV10-3 and TRBJ1-2; D call uncertain. Germline CDR1 and CDR2: ENHRY and SYGVKD. The V end was cut by 0 bases, the J end by 4 bases, with 9 bases between. The CDR3 is 14 amino acids. The CDR3 DNA reads TGTGCCATCAGTGAGTCGGCAACCTCCTATGGCTACACCTTC. As protein: CAISESATSYGYTF.

This chain links TRBV14 with TRBJ1-2, with D possibly being TRBD1 (5 bases). V lost 5 bases to trimming and J lost 3 bases, with 16 bases between them. Germline V gene lookup returns CDR1 SGHDN and CDR2 FVKESK. CDR3 length equals 15 residues. The CDR3 here is CASSGFEGADYGYTF. For the CDR3, the DNA is TGTGCCAGCAGCGGGTTTGAAGGGGCGGACTATGGCTACACCTTC.

This rearrangement joins TRBV5-1 to TRBJ1-1, with TRBD1 matching 7 bases. Germline V gives CDR1 SGHRS, CDR2 YFSETQ. The CDR3 is made up of 13 amino acids. V shed 4 bases and J 8 bases; nucleotides not matched to a gene: 8. The CDR3 here is CASSAFRDSEAFF. The DNA for the CDR3 is TGCGCCAGCAGCGCTTTTCGGGACAGCGAAGCTTTCTTT.

The V call is TRBV6-1, the J call TRBJ2-1; a weak D match, TRBD2 (6 bases). Trimming cost V 6 bases and J 7 bases, with 19 bases left between them. Germline CDR1 and CDR2: MNHNS and SASEGT. This CDR3 contains 15 residues. The chain's CDR3 is CASSQAEAGWNEQFF. As DNA, the CDR3 is TGTGCCAGCAGCCAAGCTGAGGCGGGGTGGAATGAGCAGTTCTTC.

This clone occurred a few times. The V call is TRBV7-9, the J call TRBJ1-6; 11 bases line up with TRBD1. Germline values: CDR1 SEHNR, CDR2 FQNEAQ (reference sequence). The CDR3 consists of 15 residues. The J segment lost 8 bases and the V segment lost 4 bases, leaving 4 bases of the junction unmatched. This CDR3 is CASSSWTGGDSPLHF. The DNA of the CDR3 is TGTGCCAGCAGCTCGTGGACAGGGGGCGATTCACCCCTCCACTTT.

This clone was detected only once. The genes are TRBV5-1 and TRBJ2-1; no clear D gene. There are 13 residues in the CDR3. With 2 bases removed from V and 5 bases from J, the gap between germline ends came to 8 bases. Germline lookup yields CDR1 SGHRS and CDR2 YFSETQ. CDR3 region: CASSFSPDNEQFF. CDR3 nucleotide sequence: TGCGCCAGCAGCTTCTCTCCCGACAATGAGCAGTTCTTC.

The chain recombines TRBV5-1 with TRBJ1-2; D is unclear. Trimming left V 0 bases short and J 0 bases short, with 12 bases between. CDR3 length: 16 amino acids. CDR1 and CDR2 (germline): SGHRS, YFSETQ. In DNA form, the CDR3 reads TGCGCCAGCAGCTTGGAAACACAGAGACCTAACTATGGCTACACCTTC. Translating it yields CASSLETQRPNYGYTF.

This clone occurred once. The rearrangement joins TRBV2 to TRBJ2-7; D not certain. Trimming removed 6 bases from V and 11 bases from J, with 14 bases in between. The length of the CDR3 is 11 residues. Germline V CDR1 and CDR2: SNHLY, FYNNEI. The CDR3 is CASRSKWPEYF. CDR3 coding DNA: TGTGCCAGCAGGTCGAAATGGCCTGAGTACTTC.

The V and J genes are TRBV5-5 and TRBJ1-5, with D maybe TRBD1 (5 bases). This CDR3 comprises 15 residues. Germline values: CDR1 SGHKS, CDR2 YYEKEE (reference sequence). The V and J ends lost 4 bases and 0 bases respectively, with 11 bases between them. CDR3 coding DNA: TGTGCCAGCAGCCCTTGGGGGGTTAGCAATCAGCCCCAGCATTTT. It encodes CASSPWGVSNQPQHF.

The chain has TRBV6-1 and TRBJ1-2; D is uncertain. Germline V gene lookup returns CDR1 MNHNS and CDR2 SASEGT. The V end was cut by 3 bases, the J end by 1 base, with 6 bases between. This CDR3 is built from 13 residues. CDR3 region: CASSEFSNYGYTF. In DNA, the CDR3 is TGTGCCAGCAGTGAGTTCAGTAACTATGGCTACACCTTC.

The count of this clone is one. V gene TRBV4-1 combines with J gene TRBJ2-3; 7 bases map to TRBD2. The CDR3 spans 16 residues. The germline V gene encodes CDR1 MGHRA and CDR2 YSYEKL. The ends lost 4 bases at V and 3 bases at J; junction bases unmatched: 10. CDR3 in amino acids: CASSPGEVRETDTQYF. The CDR3 DNA reads as TGCGCCAGCAGCCCCGGGGAGGTGCGGGAGACAGATACGCAGTATTTT.

The chain links TRBV5-1 to TRBJ2-5, with 15 bases matching TRBD2. This CDR3 region has 15 residues. V was clipped by 4 bases and J by 5 bases; unmatched bases: 3. Germline V gene lookup returns CDR1 SGHRS and CDR2 YFSETQ. CDR3 residues: CASSRTSGGAETQYF. The DNA of the CDR3 is TGCGCCAGCAGCCGGACTAGCGGGGGGGCGGAGACCCAGTACTTC.

The chain recombines TRBV5-5 with TRBJ2-1, with a possible D match to TRBD1 (6 bases). The CDR3 covers 16 residues. The germline gives CDR1 SGHKS, CDR2 YYEKEE (reference sequence). The germline V and J ends were trimmed by 4 bases and 9 bases, with 23 bases remaining between them. CDR3 protein: CASSDTDSGVGSEQFF. DNA of the CDR3: TGTGCCAGCAGCGACACTGACTCAGGGGTGGGGAGTGAGCAGTTCTTC.

This chain connects TRBV6-5 to TRBJ1-1; tentative D call: TRBD1 (5 bases). Looked up from germline, CDR1 is MNHEY and CDR2 is SVGAGI. The CDR3 has 12 amino acids. Between the trimmed V and J ends, which lost 8 bases and 0 bases, there was a span of 7 bases. The CDR3 DNA is TGTGCCAGCGGGGCAATGAACACTGAAGCTTTCTTT. Translation: CASGAMNTEAFF.

The chain uses TRBV23-1 and TRBJ1-3; D remains unclear. TRBV23-1 is given ORF status, its function remaining uncertain. The CDR3 has 13 amino acids. V shed 8 bases and J shed 0 bases, with 8 bases lying between them. The CDR3, as DNA: TGCGCCAGCTACTGCAGCTCTGGAAACACCATATATTTT. Its protein product is CASYCSSGNTIYF.

This clone was seen only a few times. The chain employs TRBV19 and TRBJ2-1; 7 positions agree with TRBD1. CDR1 and CDR2 from the germline V gene are LNHDA and SQIVND (reference sequence). The CDR3 is made up of 16 amino acids. Germline trimming cut 9 bases from V and 0 bases from J; bases unmatched to any gene: 11. CDR3 sequence: CASKVGGVSSYNEQFF. CDR3 DNA: TGTGCCAGCAAAGTAGGGGGCGTAAGCTCCTACAATGAGCAGTTCTTC.

This chain links TRBV7-6 with TRBJ2-5; TRBD1 aligns across 7 bases. V was clipped by 2 bases and J by 2 bases; unmatched bases: 5. The CDR3 covers 15 residues. CDR1 and CDR2 from the germline V gene are SGHVS and FNYEAQ. In DNA form, the CDR3 reads TGTGCCAGCAGCTTAAGCCGGACAGGACAAGAGACCCAGTACTTC. Protein: CASSLSRTGQETQYF. Drawing the rest from reference TRBV7-6 and TRBJ2-5, the complete variable domain is GAGVSQSPRYKVTKRGQDVALRCDPISGHVSLYWYRQALGQGPEFLTYFNYEAQQDKSGLPNDRFSAERPEGSISTLTIQRTEQRDSAMYRCASSLSRTGQETQYFGPGTRLLVL.

This chain links TRBV10-1 with TRBJ1-1, with a weak D call TRBD1 (5 bases). With 3 bases removed from V and 1 base from J, the gap between germline ends came to 9 bases. CDR3 size: 14 residues. CDR1 is WNHNN and CDR2 is SYGVQD in the germline V gene (reference sequence). CDR3 loop: CASSDRVGNTEAFF. The CDR3 DNA sequence: TGCGCCAGCAGTGACAGGGTCGGGAACACTGAAGCTTTCTTT.